A single sample gave rise to the 13 T cell receptor beta chains below, sequenced in a study of spatial heterogeneity in lung cancer. Findings and limits, study-wide: Counts that tracked tumor mutation counts were those of expanded intratumoral alpha and beta TCRs.

For these TCRs, the target antigens are not known. A single record per CDR3 protein comes from TCRdb applying MiXCR to the 5' RACE reads. The table shows a few thousand distinct CDR3 sequences, with 4.5% to 5% occurring only once. The time point: sample taken at primary tumor resection. The input for sequencing was lung tumor tissue, taken at surgery. The receptors derive from a male donor with early-stage non-small cell lung cancer.

The sample holds many counts of this clonotype. This chain uses TRBV19 with TRBJ1-5; weak D call: TRBD1 (6 bases). With 4 bases removed from V and 2 bases from J, the gap between germline ends came to 9 bases. Germline CDR1 and CDR2: LNHDA and SQIVND (reference sequence). The CDR3 is made up of 14 amino acids. CDR3 region: CASSRTDRNQPQHF. CDR3 in DNA: TGTGCCAGTAGTAGGACAGATCGCAATCAGCCCCAGCATTTT.

Ten or more counts support this clonotype. This rearrangement joins TRBV5-1 to TRBJ2-2; weak D call: TRBD2 (5 bases). Trimming left V 7 bases short and J 1 base short, with 11 bases between. The germline CDR1 and CDR2 sequences are SGHRS and YFSETQ. This CDR3 region has 14 residues. CDR3: CASVRDQNTGELFF. The CDR3 DNA sequence: TGCGCCAGCGTCCGGGATCAGAACACCGGGGAGCTGTTTTTT.

This clonotype came up many times. This chain connects TRBV3-1 to TRBJ1-6; D ambiguous. The CDR3 is made up of 17 amino acids. The germline V gene has CDR1 LGHDT and CDR2 YNNKEL (reference sequence). V was clipped by 5 bases and J by 0 bases, with 14 bases between them. The CDR3 here is CASSSWGVSSYNSPLHF. The DNA of the CDR3 is TGTGCCAGCAGCTCTTGGGGAGTGAGCTCCTATAATTCACCCCTCCACTTT.

This clonotype occurred many times. V gene TRBV20-1 combines with J gene TRBJ2-5, with D perhaps assigned TRBD1 or TRBD2 (6 bases each). The length of the CDR3 is 15 residues. V lost 3 bases to trimming and J lost 5 bases, with 19 bases between them. Germline CDR1 and CDR2: DFQATT and SNEGSKA (reference sequence). CDR3 sequence (DNA): TGCAGTGCTAGTCTTAGGGGGGATGGCCGGGAGACCCAGTACTTC. Translating gives CSASLRGDGRETQYF.

Many counts were recorded for this clonotype. This sequence joins TRBV27 and TRBJ1-1, with 8 positions matching TRBD1. This CDR3 has 18 residues. Germline loops: CDR1 MNHEY, CDR2 SMNVEV (reference sequence). The J segment lost 0 bases and the V segment lost 6 bases, leaving 15 bases of the junction unmatched. For the CDR3, the DNA is TGTGCCAGCAGCATGGGGGCAGGACAGGGAATTATGAACACTGAAGCTTTCTTT. Its translation is CASSMGAGQGIMNTEAFF.

This clonotype is medium-sized. This chain connects TRBV7-8 to TRBJ2-3; no definite D call. The germline CDR1 and CDR2 sequences are SGHVS and FQNEAQ. The CDR3 is 11 residues long. Trimming left V 4 bases short and J 8 bases short, with 7 bases between. This CDR3 is CASSSMGTQYF. CDR3 sequence (DNA): TGTGCCAGCAGCTCCATGGGTACGCAGTATTTT.

V is TRBV5-1 and J is TRBJ1-2, with 7 bases aligning to TRBD1. The CDR3 has 13 amino acids. V trimming: 4 bases; J trimming: 4 bases; junction bases outside the gene matches: 4. Per germline, CDR1 SGHRS and CDR2 YFSETQ. The CDR3 protein is CASSVGQTYGYTF. DNA of the CDR3: TGCGCCAGCAGCGTGGGACAGACCTATGGCTACACCTTC.

The table lists this clonotype with many counts. The chain couples TRBV20-1 to TRBJ1-2, with a weak D call TRBD1 (5 bases). There are 16 residues in the CDR3. V lost 2 bases, J lost 0 bases, and 16 bases lay in between. The germline CDR1 and CDR2 sequences are DFQATT and SNEGSKA (reference sequence). The CDR3 DNA follows: TGCAGTGCTAGACTGGCTTCGACAGTCTCTAACTATGGCTACACCTTC. It is translated as CSARLASTVSNYGYTF.

In its sample, this clonotype is medium-sized. This chain joins TRBV9 and TRBJ2-5; TRBD2 is a possible D gene (6 bases). Trimming pared 2 bases from V and 3 bases from J, leaving 14 bases between. From germline, CDR1 is SGDLS and CDR2 YYNGEE. The CDR3 is 15 amino acids. The CDR3 region is CASSVSWGGEETQYF. The CDR3 DNA reads TGTGCCAGCAGCGTTTCGTGGGGCGGGGAAGAGACCCAGTACTTC.

This clonotype was counted ten times or more. This chain links TRBV7-9 with TRBJ2-3; D unclear. The CDR3 totals 16 residues. Deletions cut 2 bases from V and 0 bases from J, with 12 bases between. CDR1 SEHNR and CDR2 FQNEAQ come from the germline V gene (reference sequence). This chain's CDR3 is CASSLRVVSSTDTQYF. The DNA of the CDR3 is TGTGCCAGCAGCTTACGGGTGGTCTCTAGCACAGATACGCAGTATTTT.

This clonotype has a count of ten or more. V and J are TRBV10-3 and TRBJ1-4; D perhaps matches TRBD1 (5 bases). V was cut by 0 bases and J by 8 bases, with 10 bases left in between. The length of the CDR3 is 14 residues. Germline assignment: CDR1 ENHRY and CDR2 SYGVKD. The CDR3 DNA follows: TGTGCCATCAGTGAGTCGCAGGGAGGGGAAAAACTGTTTTTT. Protein product: CAISESQGGEKLFF.

By share, this clonotype ranks as medium-sized. The V call is TRBV6-1, the J call TRBJ1-2; no clear D gene. CDR1 MNHNS and CDR2 SASEGT come from the germline V gene. The CDR3 contains 16 residues. The V gene lost 0 bases and the J gene lost 4 bases, with 15 bases spanning the gap. The CDR3 region has the DNA TGTGCCAGCAGTGAAGCGATATTTCGGACCGCCTATGGCTACACCTTC. Its protein product is CASSEAIFRTAYGYTF.

Within the sample, this clonotype is medium-sized. The chain carries TRBV6-5 and TRBJ2-7; D perhaps matches TRBD2 (6 bases). The CDR3 is 14 residues long. V was clipped by 2 bases and J by 3 bases, with 11 bases between them. The germline V gene encodes CDR1 MNHEY and CDR2 SVGAGI. The CDR3 sequence is CASSYRHGSYEQYF. The CDR3 DNA reads TGTGCCAGCAGTTACCGTCACGGGAGCTACGAGCAGTACTTC.